The clone carrying this TCR beta chain was detected a few times. What it binds is not known. V lost 2 bases, J lost 4 bases, and 3 bases stayed unmatched. This CDR3 is built from 14 residues. Germline CDR1 and CDR2: SEHNR and FQNEAQ (reference sequence). As every portion of the isolated RNA was reverse transcribed, the sequencing read expressed TCRB transcripts. Profiled with immunoSEQ multiplex PCR; TCRdb holds only in-frame clones, not every one. The sample shows hundreds of thousands of clones, about 14% of them seen only once. This sample was taken from a study of beta chain features in type 1 diabetes. Regarding the study as a whole: When Type 1 diabetes patients were examined, their TCRB CDR3s proved moderately but significantly shorter in all four CD4+ subsets.

The TCR comes from a man aged 18 to 30 with type 1 diabetes. The chain carries TRBV7-9 and TRBJ1-2, with TRBD1 matching 8 bases. Sequencing was done on a sample of naive CD4+ T cells from blood. CDR3 in amino acids: CASSLRTGTYGYTF. The CDR3 DNA sequence: TGTGCCAGCAGCTTACGGACAGGGACCTATGGCTACACCTTC.